Listed here is a single T cell receptor beta chain. Its antigen is not identified. TCRdb's copy holds only in-frame clones and misses some; the assay was immunoSEQ multiplex PCR. Here the sample spans 1.5 million to 2.5 million clones, 85% to 95% being singletons. The sample comes from a study of shared clonotypes between healthy human individuals. Study observations and caveats: Despite large depth, rarefaction showed incomplete sorted-subset sequencing.

CD45RO-negative, CCR7-positively selected cells formed the naive CD8 fraction, excluding terminally differentiated effector memory CD45RA+ cells. Healthy adults negative for HIV, lacking recent acute infections or vaccinations, served as donors. Caucasian adults living in Nashville, Tennessee, provided all samples. Trimming removed 10 bases from V and 7 bases from J, with 15 bases in between. The CDR3 spans 12 residues. Looked up from germline, CDR1 is LNHDA and CDR2 is SQIVND (reference sequence). The chain carries TRBV19 and TRBJ2-3; no firm D call. The receptor was derived from a man aged 18 to 30 in good health. Sample: naive CD8+ T cells sorted from blood. CDR3 coding DNA: TGTGCCACTACTTCGGGCTTCAATACGCAGTATTTT. This sequence encodes CATTSGFNTQYF.